Sequencing of this T cell receptor (beta chain) was carried out in a study of shared clonotypes between healthy human individuals. V was pared by 0 bases and J by 6 bases, with 4 bases of the junction left unmatched. This CDR3 is built from 16 residues. Germline values: CDR1 MNHEY, CDR2 SVGAGI. The protocol was immunoSEQ multiplex PCR, while the TCRdb copy is restricted to in-frame clones and leaves out a portion. The sample yields about 2.3 million clones, 93% seen once. As concerns this clone: The same CDR3 arises from other DNA sequences in this sample as well.

The specimen sequenced was naive CD4+ T cells from PBMCs. Subset reported: CD45RA+ positively selected. The source is a man between 18 and 29 years old in good health. Some clones in this sample may be carry-over from other donors' samples. The rearrangement joins TRBV6-5 to TRBJ2-1; TRBD1 aligns across 11 bases. CDR3 region: CASSYSGTGGRNEQFF. CDR3 coding DNA: TGTGCCAGCAGTTACTCGGGGACAGGGGGTCGCAATGAGCAGTTCTTC.